This TCR beta chain was recorded in a study of blood T cell repertoires in COVID-19. Sequenced by immunoSEQ multiplex PCR; TCRdb stores in-frame clones only, minus some. Of tens of thousands of clones listed, roughly 87% are singletons. The CDR3 is made up of 13 amino acids. Trimming cost V 0 bases and J 6 bases; bases outside gene matches: 1. Germline V gives CDR1 SQVTM, CDR2 ANQGSEA. This chain connects TRBV29-1 to TRBJ1-2; 10 nucleotides line up with TRBD1. Sequenced input: peripheral blood. This receptor was obtained from a middle-aged man with COVID-19, enrolled during active disease. This chain's CDR3 is CSVEETGGHGYTF. The CDR3 bases are TGCAGCGTTGAAGAGACAGGGGGCCATGGCTACACCTTC. The whole variable domain, remainder taken from reference TRBV29-1 and TRBJ1-2, is SAVISQKPSRDICQRGTSLTIQCQVDSQVTMMFWYRQQPGQSLTLIATANQGSEATYESGFVIDKFPISRPNLTFSTLTVSNMSPEDSSIYLCSVEETGGHGYTFGSGTRLTVV.